This is a list of T cell receptor beta chains from one sample in a study of blood T cells in healthy people across ages. TCRdb redid the calling of the 5' RACE reads with MiXCR, one entry per CDR3 protein. The sample has about 580,000 distinct CDR3 sequences; around half are singletons. The material sequenced was blood. The receptors come from a man at least 80 years old in good health. Both conserved end residues are part of each CDR3.

j_gene | v_gene | CDR3aa
TRBJ2-5 | TRBV24-1 | CATGQTGVGQETQYF
TRBJ2-6 | TRBV18 | CASSIKPEANVLTF
. | TRBV6-6 | CASSGPGVNYEQYF
TRBJ2-1 | TRBV6-6 | CASKLGQGNEQFF
. | TRBV21-1 | CASSPRKGLYNEQYF
. | TRBV9 | CASSIPGTSGTDEQYF
TRBJ2-3 | TRBV12-3/TRBV12-4 | CASKVEKGTDTQYF
TRBJ1-4 | TRBV20-1 | CSAAGEKLFF
TRBJ2-7 | TRBV29-1 | CSVEGRDPYEQYF
TRBJ2-3 | TRBV20-1 | CSATAGDASTDTQYF
TRBJ2-1 | TRBV7-9 | CASSLSGLAKYNEQFF
TRBJ2-7 | TRBV29-1 | CSVAREGEQYF
. | TRBV29-1 | CSTDRGTETQYF
TRBJ2-7 | TRBV10-3 | CAISGQGWYEQYF
TRBJ2-5 | TRBV11-2 | CASSLDPASQETQYF
TRBJ2-4 | TRBV4-3 | CASSQGGVAGAKNIQYF
TRBJ1-5 | TRBV6-2/TRBV6-3 | CASRQFGNQPQHF
TRBJ2-3 | TRBV15 | CATSRTKGYTDTQYF